A single sample is the source of the 14 T cell receptor beta chains below, sequenced in a study of T cells in Graves' hyperthyroidism and ophthalmopathy. From RNA transcripts, TCR beta CDR3 regions were amplified. Researchers ran a first-round RT-PCR on the TCR CDR3 using the HTBI primer set. MiXCR, applied by TCRdb to the multiplex PCR reads, yields one record per CDR3 protein. The top ten clones hold about 27% of a sample with around 400,000 distinct CDR3 sequences, approximately 14% of them seen once. Sequenced material: blood. These receptors came from a woman under 30 with Graves' hyperthyroidism that later progressed to Graves' ophthalmopathy.

V and J are TRBV6-1 and TRBJ2-1; D is perhaps TRBD2 (6 bases). Trimming pared 7 bases from V and 2 bases from J, leaving 12 bases between. Germline V gene lookup returns CDR1 MNHNS and CDR2 SASEGT. The CDR3 is made up of 14 amino acids. Written as DNA, the CDR3 is TGTGCCAGCATGGAGGGATTTCCCTACAATGAGCAGTTCTTC. It translates to CASMEGFPYNEQFF.

This clonotype has at least ten counts. This chain uses TRBV11-2 with TRBJ2-1; D not certain. Germline V gene lookup returns CDR1 SGHAT and CDR2 FQNNGV. The CDR3 runs to 12 residues. V lost 4 bases, J lost 10 bases, and 11 bases lay in between. The CDR3 DNA sequence: TGTGCCAGCAGCTCCGCCTGGCACGAGCAGTTCTTC. Its translation: CASSSAWHEQFF.

The chain uses TRBV5-8 and TRBJ2-2; 7 bases agree with TRBD2. With V trimmed by 5 bases and J by 6 bases, 10 bases remained unmatched. The CDR3 has 15 amino acids. Germline V gene data show CDR1 as SGHTS and CDR2 as YDEGEE. The CDR3 reads CASRTAGARAGELFF. CDR3 DNA sequence: TGTGCCAGCAGGACCGCGGGAGCCAGGGCCGGGGAGCTGTTTTTT.

The chain carries TRBV6-6 and TRBJ2-5, with TRBD1 as a possible D gene (6 bases). This CDR3 comprises 14 residues. Per germline, CDR1 MNHNY and CDR2 SVGAGI (reference sequence). V shed 2 bases and J shed 2 bases, with 9 bases lying between them. Here the CDR3 reads CASSYGGRQETQYF. The CDR3 DNA is TGTGCCAGCAGTTACGGGGGCCGTCAAGAGACCCAGTACTTC.

The chain joins TRBV19 to TRBJ2-1; D possibly corresponds to TRBD1 (6 bases). Trimming removed 6 bases from V and 0 bases from J, with 12 bases in between. This CDR3 has 15 amino acids. Germline V gene sequence: CDR1 LNHDA, CDR2 SQIVND (reference sequence). Here the CDR3 DNA reads TGTGCCAGTAGCAAAAACAGGGTCTCCTACAATGAGCAGTTCTTC. This gives the protein CASSKNRVSYNEQFF. Using reference TRBV19 and TRBJ2-1 for the parts outside the CDR3, the full variable domain is DGGITQSPKYLFRKEGQNVTLSCEQNLNHDAMYWYRQDPGQGLRLIYYSQIVNDFQKGDIAEGYSVSREKKESFPLTVTSAQKNPTAFYLCASSKNRVSYNEQFFGPGTRLTVL.

This clonotype was found a few times. Here the CDR3 omits its conserved ending phenylalanine or tryptophan, so a read error is the likely source. This chain links TRBV15 with TRBJ2-7, with TRBD1 matching 8 bases. The J segment lost 3 bases and the V segment lost 4 bases, leaving 8 bases of the junction unmatched. CDR3 length: 15 amino acids. In germline, CDR1 is LNHNV, CDR2 YYDKDF (reference sequence). CDR3 amino acids: CATSKSYGQGYEQYL. CDR3 sequence (DNA): TGTGCCACCAGCAAATCCTACGGACAGGGCTACGAGCAGTACCTC.

V gene TRBV7-2 combines with J gene TRBJ1-6; no clear D gene. CDR3 length: 17 amino acids. Germline V gene data show CDR1 as SGHTA and CDR2 as FQGNSA. Trimming removed 6 bases at V and 8 bases at J, with 23 bases between. CDR3: CASSFIPMVAVDSPLHF. CDR3 sequence (DNA): TGTGCCAGCAGTTTTATCCCGATGGTGGCGGTGGATTCACCCCTCCACTTT. Based on the CDR3 plus reference TRBV7-2 and TRBJ1-6, the full variable domain is GAGVSQSPSNKVTEKGKDVELRCDPISGHTALYWYRQSLGQGLEFLIYFQGNSAPDKSGLPSDRFSAERTGGSVSTLTIQRTQQEDSAVYLCASSFIPMVAVDSPLHFGNGTRLTVT.

This clonotype has ten or more counts. The rearrangement uses TRBV6-1 and TRBJ2-7; TRBD2 matches at 11 bases. CDR1 and CDR2 (germline): MNHNS, SASEGT. Trimming removed 5 bases from V and 2 bases from J; junction bases left unmatched: 11. CDR3 length: 17 residues. The CDR3 spells CASSPSRLAGFTYEQYF. Written as DNA, the CDR3 is TGTGCCAGCAGTCCTTCCAGACTAGCGGGGTTTACCTACGAGCAGTACTTC.

There are many counts of this clonotype. The chain carries TRBV5-1 and TRBJ1-1; 8 bases map to TRBD1. The CDR3 contains 18 residues. The germline V gene has CDR1 SGHRS and CDR2 YFSETQ. V lost 3 bases and J lost 1; bases outside the gene matches: 14. This CDR3 is CASSSNSTLDRENTEAFF. CDR3 nucleotide sequence: TGCGCCAGCAGCTCTAACTCGACCCTGGACAGGGAGAACACTGAAGCTTTCTTT.

This chain links TRBV10-3 with TRBJ2-1, with no clear D. This CDR3 has 11 residues. With 4 bases removed from V and 9 bases from J, the gap between germline ends came to 7 bases. Germline lookup yields CDR1 ENHRY and CDR2 SYGVKD. This chain's CDR3 is CAISAPSEQFF. CDR3 nucleotide sequence: TGTGCCATCAGTGCCCCTTCTGAGCAGTTCTTC.

This clonotype was detected ten times or more. The chain recombines TRBV29-1 with TRBJ2-1, with 12 positions matching TRBD1. Germline CDR1 SQVTM, CDR2 ANQGSEA. The CDR3 runs 15 residues. Losses at the gene ends were 8 bases for V and 6 bases for J; bases not matched to a gene: 11. The CDR3 nucleotides read TGCAGCTTACCAATACCGGGACAGGGGGCCAATGAGCAGTTCTTC. It yields the protein CSLPIPGQGANEQFF.

This clonotype was recorded at least ten times. This sequence joins TRBV7-2 and TRBJ2-7; D not certain. The CDR3 loop spans 14 amino acids. V lost 5 bases to trimming and J lost 1 base, with 12 bases between them. Germline V gives CDR1 SGHTA, CDR2 FQGNSA. The CDR3, as DNA: TGTGCCAGCAGCCCCCTCCGTCCGTCCTACGAGCAGTACTTC. Its protein is CASSPLRPSYEQYF.

V is TRBV7-3 and J is TRBJ2-1, with 14 bases fitting TRBD2. Germline values: CDR1 SGHTA, CDR2 FQGTGA. CDR3 length equals 16 residues. V gave up 6 bases and J gave up 9 bases; unmatched junction bases: 10. The CDR3 region is CASSPMTSGRAGEQFF. The CDR3 DNA is TGTGCCAGCAGTCCAATGACTAGCGGGAGGGCCGGTGAGCAGTTCTTC.

V gene TRBV11-3 combines with J gene TRBJ1-5; a possible D gene is TRBD1 (6 bases). CDR3 length equals 14 residues. Trimming left V 6 bases short and J 1 base short, with 10 bases between. CDR1 and CDR2 (germline): SGHNT, YENEEA. CDR3 DNA sequence: TGTGCCAGCAGATTCAGGGGAAGCAATCAGCCCCAGCATTTT. Amino acid sequence: CASRFRGSNQPQHF.